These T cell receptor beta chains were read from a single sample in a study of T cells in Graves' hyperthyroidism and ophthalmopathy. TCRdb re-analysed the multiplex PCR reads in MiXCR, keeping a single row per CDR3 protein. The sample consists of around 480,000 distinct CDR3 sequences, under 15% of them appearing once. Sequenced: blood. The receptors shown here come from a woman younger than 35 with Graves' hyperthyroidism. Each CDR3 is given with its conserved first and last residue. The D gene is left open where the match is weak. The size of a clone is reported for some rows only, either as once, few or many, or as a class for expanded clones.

CDR3: CASRDVSSYNEQFF
DNA: TGTGCCAGCCGGGACGTCAGCTCCTACAATGAGCAGTTCTTC
size: many
J: TRBJ2-1
V: TRBV6-1
D: .

CDR3: CASHAGDTEAFF
DNA: TGTGCCAGCCACGCGGGGGACACTGAAGCTTTCTTT
size: .
J: TRBJ1-1
V: TRBV27
D: .

CDR3: CASGDRDTEAFF
DNA: TGTGCCAGCGGCGACAGGGACACTGAAGCTTTCTTT
size: many
J: TRBJ1-1
V: TRBV7-9
D: TRBD1

CDR3: CASSQGRDLPGEQYF
DNA: TGCGCCAGCAGCCAAGGGCGGGATCTTCCTGGAGAGCAGTACTTC
size: .
J: TRBJ2-7
V: TRBV4-1
D: .

CDR3: CASSSGQTSGNTIYF
DNA: TGTGCCAGCAGTTCGGGACAGACCTCTGGAAACACCATATATTTT
size: many
J: TRBJ1-3
V: TRBV28
D: TRBD1

CDR3: CASSQGRASGNTIYF
DNA: TGTGCCAGCAGCCAAGGCAGGGCGTCAGGAAACACCATATATTTT
size: .
J: TRBJ1-3
V: TRBV3-1
D: .

CDR3: CASSAKTSGNTIYF
DNA: TGTGCCAGCAGCGCGAAGACCTCTGGAAACACCATATATTTT
size: many
J: TRBJ1-3
V: TRBV11-2
D: .

CDR3: CASSLSLTTEAFF
DNA: TGTGCCAGCAGTTTGAGTTTGACCACTGAAGCTTTCTTT
size: many
J: TRBJ1-1
V: TRBV12-3/TRBV12-4
D: .

CDR3: CAISGLAGTGGELFF
DNA: TGTGCCATCAGTGGACTAGCGGGGACGGGCGGGGAGCTGTTTTTT
size: many
J: TRBJ2-2
V: TRBV10-3
D: TRBD2

CDR3: CSARGLAAHNEQFF
DNA: TGCAGTGCGCGTGGACTAGCGGCTCACAATGAGCAGTTCTTC
size: many
J: TRBJ2-1
V: TRBV20-1
D: TRBD2